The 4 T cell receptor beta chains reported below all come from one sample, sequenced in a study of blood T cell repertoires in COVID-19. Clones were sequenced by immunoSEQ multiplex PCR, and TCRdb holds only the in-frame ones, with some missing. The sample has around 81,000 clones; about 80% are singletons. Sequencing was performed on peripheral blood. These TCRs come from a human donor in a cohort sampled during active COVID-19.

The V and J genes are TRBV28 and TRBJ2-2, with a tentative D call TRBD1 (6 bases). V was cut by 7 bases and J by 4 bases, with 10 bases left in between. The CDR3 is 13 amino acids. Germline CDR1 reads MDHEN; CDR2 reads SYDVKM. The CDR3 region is CASKLGGTGELFF. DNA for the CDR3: TGTGCCAGCAAATTAGGGGGCACCGGGGAGCTGTTTTTT.

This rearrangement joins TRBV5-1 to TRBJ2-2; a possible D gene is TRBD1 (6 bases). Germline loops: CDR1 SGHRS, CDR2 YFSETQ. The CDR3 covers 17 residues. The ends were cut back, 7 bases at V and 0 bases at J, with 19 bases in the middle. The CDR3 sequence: CASQRLKQGTNTGELFF. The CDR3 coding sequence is TGCGCCAGCCAACGCCTCAAACAGGGAACGAACACCGGGGAGCTGTTTTTT.

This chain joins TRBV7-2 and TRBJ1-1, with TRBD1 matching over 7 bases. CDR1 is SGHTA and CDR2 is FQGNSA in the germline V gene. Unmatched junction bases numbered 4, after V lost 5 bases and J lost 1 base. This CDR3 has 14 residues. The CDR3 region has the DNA TGTGCCAGCAGCGTAAACAGGGGGAACACTGAAGCTTTCTTT. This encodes CASSVNRGNTEAFF.

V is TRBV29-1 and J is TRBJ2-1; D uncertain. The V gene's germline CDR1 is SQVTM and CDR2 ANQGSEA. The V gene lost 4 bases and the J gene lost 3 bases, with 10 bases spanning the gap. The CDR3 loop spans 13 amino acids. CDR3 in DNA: TGCAGCGTTGTCTTTAGGAGCTACAATGAGCAGTTCTTC. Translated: CSVVFRSYNEQFF.